This note documents a single T cell receptor (beta chain) sequence. The antigen remains unidentified. The source of the sample is a study of graft-versus-host responses after intestinal transplantation. Study-wide background: Recipients obtained multivisceral, liver-intestinal, or isolated intestinal transplants. Tacrolimus plus steroids were given to all recipients for roughly three years, preceded by anti-thymocyte globulin induction. Study outcomes and limitations: Patients who carried graft-donor T cell macrochimerism also had high graft-versus-host to host-versus-graft clonal ratios in their allografts. GvH clones were identified in recipient marrow, with some first appearing in ileum or blood.

In germline, CDR1 is SGHRS, CDR2 YFSETQ. This CDR3 spans 15 amino acids. Trimming cost V 4 bases and J 0 bases, with 14 bases left between them. Method: immunoSEQ multiplex PCR; TCRdb's copy keeps in-frame clones and lacks some. The sample lists under 100,000 clones; 90% were seen once. This sample comprised PBMCs, obtained 450 to 480 days after intestinal transplant. This TCR derives from a human patient who received an intestinal transplant, so some T cells may come from the graft donor. J is TRBJ2-7 and V is TRBV5-1; D gene ambiguous. This chain's CDR3 is CASSPAGPASYEQYF. CDR3 sequence (DNA): TGCGCCAGCAGCCCGGCCGGTCCAGCCTCCTACGAGCAGTACTTC.